The rows below give T cell receptor beta chains drawn from one sample of a study of T cells in localized non-small cell lung cancer. The protocol was immunoSEQ multiplex PCR, while the TCRdb copy is restricted to in-frame clones and leaves out a portion. This repertoire shows 26,000 or so clones, about 90% found once; its top ten account for 2.8%. The input for sequencing was peripheral blood, taken before any cancer treatment. These receptors were taken from a woman aged 18-49 years with stage I lung adenocarcinoma. The CDR3 runs from the conserved cysteine through the conserved F or W. The D gene is left open where the match is weak.

j_gene: TRBJ2-7
v_gene: TRBV4-2
d_gene: TRBD2
CDR3aa: CASSQEELAPSSYEQYF

j_gene: TRBJ2-3
v_gene: TRBV10-2
d_gene: -
CDR3aa: CATRAGDTQYF

j_gene: TRBJ1-4
v_gene: TRBV28
d_gene: TRBD1
CDR3aa: CASLNRGPNEKLFF

j_gene: TRBJ2-7
v_gene: TRBV5-6
d_gene: -
CDR3aa: CASRGAFGLGTSYEQYF

j_gene: TRBJ2-1
v_gene: TRBV28
d_gene: TRBD1
CDR3aa: CASRQGTGRYNEQFF

j_gene: TRBJ1-1
v_gene: TRBV6-5
d_gene: -
CDR3aa: CASTYPVAENTEAFF

j_gene: TRBJ2-1
v_gene: TRBV6-5
d_gene: -
CDR3aa: CASSYSPGVTYNEQFF

j_gene: TRBJ1-2
v_gene: TRBV18
d_gene: -
CDR3aa: CASSPLGGRGYTF

j_gene: TRBJ1-2
v_gene: TRBV4-3
d_gene: TRBD1
CDR3aa: CASSSYRGNYGYTF

j_gene: TRBJ2-1
v_gene: TRBV18
d_gene: -
CDR3aa: CASSPRDEQFF

j_gene: TRBJ1-4
v_gene: TRBV2
d_gene: -
CDR3aa: CASNQGEKLFF

j_gene: TRBJ1-1
v_gene: TRBV18
d_gene: -
CDR3aa: CASSPATLSNTEAFF

j_gene: TRBJ1-4
v_gene: TRBV7-9
d_gene: -
CDR3aa: CASSLGQTTNEKLFF

j_gene: TRBJ2-4
v_gene: TRBV5-1
d_gene: -
CDR3aa: CASSPAEGEVIQYF

j_gene: TRBJ2-3
v_gene: TRBV9
d_gene: -
CDR3aa: CASSVRTGETDTQYF

j_gene: TRBJ2-5
v_gene: TRBV25-1
d_gene: TRBD2
CDR3aa: CACGGAFYQETQYF

j_gene: TRBJ2-2
v_gene: TRBV7-2
d_gene: TRBD2
CDR3aa: CASSFAGLAGGNTGELFF

j_gene: TRBJ1-5
v_gene: TRBV19
d_gene: TRBD1
CDR3aa: CASSVGTGDGNQPQHF

j_gene: TRBJ2-5
v_gene: TRBV10-1
d_gene: -
CDR3aa: CASSESPGIETQYF

j_gene: TRBJ2-1
v_gene: TRBV28
d_gene: -
CDR3aa: CASSLSSEGSHNEQFF

j_gene: TRBJ2-7
v_gene: TRBV27
d_gene: -
CDR3aa: CASSLKGHRDYEQYF

j_gene: TRBJ1-2
v_gene: TRBV7-8
d_gene: -
CDR3aa: CASSPRTVNYGYTF

j_gene: TRBJ2-1
v_gene: TRBV27
d_gene: -
CDR3aa: CASRPPSYNEQFF

j_gene: TRBJ1-1
v_gene: TRBV5-8
d_gene: -
CDR3aa: CASSLGRMDGLYTEAFF

j_gene: TRBJ2-1
v_gene: TRBV7-2
d_gene: -
CDR3aa: CASSSGGLNEQFF

j_gene: TRBJ2-7
v_gene: TRBV5-5
d_gene: -
CDR3aa: CASRRDPRGTYEQYF

j_gene: TRBJ2-6
v_gene: TRBV11-3
d_gene: TRBD1
CDR3aa: CASSLGQGVGANVLTF

j_gene: TRBJ2-1
v_gene: TRBV18
d_gene: -
CDR3aa: CASSPPTSSNEQFF

j_gene: TRBJ2-3
v_gene: TRBV6-1
d_gene: TRBD2
CDR3aa: CASSGLAGGPDTQYF

j_gene: TRBJ1-1
v_gene: TRBV7-6
d_gene: TRBD1
CDR3aa: CASSLGGRGTGTEAFF

j_gene: TRBJ2-3
v_gene: TRBV7-3
d_gene: -
CDR3aa: CASSALGAQRSDTQYF

j_gene: TRBJ2-5
v_gene: TRBV7-9
d_gene: -
CDR3aa: CASSARGGETQYF

j_gene: TRBJ2-5
v_gene: TRBV28
d_gene: TRBD1
CDR3aa: CASSPWTGKETQYF

j_gene: TRBJ2-1
v_gene: TRBV14
d_gene: -
CDR3aa: CASSQDPVGLVYNEQFF

j_gene: TRBJ2-5
v_gene: TRBV29-1
d_gene: TRBD1
CDR3aa: CSVVFDRAQETQYF

j_gene: TRBJ2-1
v_gene: TRBV7-5
d_gene: -
CDR3aa: CASSQTSGRGNEQFF

j_gene: TRBJ1-4
v_gene: TRBV11-3
d_gene: TRBD1
CDR3aa: CASSARDSSTNEKLFF

j_gene: TRBJ2-7
v_gene: TRBV30
d_gene: TRBD1
CDR3aa: CAWSTWRDRGPVEQYF

j_gene: TRBJ2-2
v_gene: TRBV15
d_gene: -
CDR3aa: CATSRVTVGAGELFF

j_gene: TRBJ1-1
v_gene: TRBV29-1
d_gene: -
CDR3aa: CSVGPGRENTEAFF

j_gene: TRBJ2-7
v_gene: TRBV6-5
d_gene: -
CDR3aa: CASSYGRTGTYEQYF

j_gene: TRBJ1-1
v_gene: TRBV2
d_gene: -
CDR3aa: CASSESVMNTEAFF